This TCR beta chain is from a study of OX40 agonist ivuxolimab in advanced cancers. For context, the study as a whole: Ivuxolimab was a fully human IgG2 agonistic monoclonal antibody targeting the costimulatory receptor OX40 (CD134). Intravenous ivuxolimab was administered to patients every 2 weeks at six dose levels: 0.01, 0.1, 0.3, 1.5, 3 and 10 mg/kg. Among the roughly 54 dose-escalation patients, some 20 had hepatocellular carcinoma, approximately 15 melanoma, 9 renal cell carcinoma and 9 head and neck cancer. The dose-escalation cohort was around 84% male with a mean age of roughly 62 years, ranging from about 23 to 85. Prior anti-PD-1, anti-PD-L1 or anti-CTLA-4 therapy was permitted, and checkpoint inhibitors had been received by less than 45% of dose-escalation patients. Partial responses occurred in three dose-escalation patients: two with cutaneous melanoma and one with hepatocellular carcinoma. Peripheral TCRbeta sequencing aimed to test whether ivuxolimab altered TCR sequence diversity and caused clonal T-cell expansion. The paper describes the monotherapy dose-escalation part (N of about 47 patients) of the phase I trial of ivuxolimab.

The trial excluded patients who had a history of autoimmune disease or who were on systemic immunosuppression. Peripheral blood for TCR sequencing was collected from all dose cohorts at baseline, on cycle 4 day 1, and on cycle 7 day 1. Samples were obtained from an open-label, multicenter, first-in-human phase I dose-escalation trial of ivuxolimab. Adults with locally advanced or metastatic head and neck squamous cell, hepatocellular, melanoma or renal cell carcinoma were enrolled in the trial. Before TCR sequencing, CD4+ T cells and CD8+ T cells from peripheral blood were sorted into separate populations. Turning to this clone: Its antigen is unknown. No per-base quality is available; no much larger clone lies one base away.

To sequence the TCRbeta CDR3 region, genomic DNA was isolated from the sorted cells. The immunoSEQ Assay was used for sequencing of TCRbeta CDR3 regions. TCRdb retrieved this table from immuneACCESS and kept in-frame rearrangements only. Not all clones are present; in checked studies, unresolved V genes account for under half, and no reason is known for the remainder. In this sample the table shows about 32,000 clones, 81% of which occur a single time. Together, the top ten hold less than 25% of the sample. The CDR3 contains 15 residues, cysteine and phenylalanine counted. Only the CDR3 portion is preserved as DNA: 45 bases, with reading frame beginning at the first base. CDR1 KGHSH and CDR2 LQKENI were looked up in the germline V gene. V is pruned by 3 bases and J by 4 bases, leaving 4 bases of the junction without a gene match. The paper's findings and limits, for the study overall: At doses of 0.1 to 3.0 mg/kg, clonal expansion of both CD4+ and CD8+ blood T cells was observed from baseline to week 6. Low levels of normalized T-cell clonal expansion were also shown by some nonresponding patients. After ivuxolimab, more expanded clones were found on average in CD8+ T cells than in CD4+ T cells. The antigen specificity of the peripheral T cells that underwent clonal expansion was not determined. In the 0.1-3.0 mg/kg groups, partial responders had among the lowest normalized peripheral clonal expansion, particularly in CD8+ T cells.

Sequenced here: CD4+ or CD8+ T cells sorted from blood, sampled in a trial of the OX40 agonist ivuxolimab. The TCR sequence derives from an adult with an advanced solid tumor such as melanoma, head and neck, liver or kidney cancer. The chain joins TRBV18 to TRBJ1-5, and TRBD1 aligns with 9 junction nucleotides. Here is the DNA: TGTGCCAGCTCACCCGGACAGGGGCGAAATCAGCCCCAGCATTTT. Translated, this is CASSPGQGRNQPQHF.